This T cell receptor beta chain was sequenced in a study of immune characterization of retroperitoneal liposarcoma (dated by TCRdb to between 2018 and 2021). This clonotype is medium-sized (0.01 to 0.1%) in its sample. Its antigen is still unknown. Per-base quality was not reported, and no clone a single base away is much larger than it. The method behind the library was PCR. Sequenced on a NextSeq 500. The raw public reads went through TCRdb reprocessing: fastp at Q25, MiXCR clone calling, in-frame beta chains kept. Here each entry gathers all rows of one CDR3 protein and keeps the most common genes and DNA. The sample data list approximately 10,000 distinct CDR3 sequences, and about 25% of these were observed just once. The ten top clones hold about 21% of the sample. This TCR was recovered from a male donor with retroperitoneal liposarcoma. Specimen: blood.

DNA sequence: TGTGCCAGCCGGACGGCGAACACTGAAGCTTTCTTT. Translation gives CASRTANTEAFF. The receptor chain draws on TRBV27 and TRBJ1-1; the D gene assignment is ambiguous. The CDR3 contains 12 residues, cysteine and phenylalanine counted. Just the 36-base CDR3 DNA is kept, in frame starting at base 1. The germline V gene encodes CDR1 MNHEY and CDR2 SMNVEV (reference sequence). Trimming costs V 8 bases and J 1 base, and their ends lie 8 bases apart.